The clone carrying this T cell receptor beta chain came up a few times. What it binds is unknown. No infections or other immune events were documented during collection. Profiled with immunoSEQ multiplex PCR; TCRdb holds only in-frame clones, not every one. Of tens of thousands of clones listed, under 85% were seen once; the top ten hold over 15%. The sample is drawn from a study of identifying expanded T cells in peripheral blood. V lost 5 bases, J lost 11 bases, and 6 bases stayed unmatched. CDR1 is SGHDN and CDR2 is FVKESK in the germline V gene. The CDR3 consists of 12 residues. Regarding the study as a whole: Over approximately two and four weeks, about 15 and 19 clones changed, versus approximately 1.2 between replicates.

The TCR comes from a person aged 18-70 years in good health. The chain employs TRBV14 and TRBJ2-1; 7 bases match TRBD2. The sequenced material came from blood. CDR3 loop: CASSKSGVQQFF. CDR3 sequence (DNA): TGTGCCAGCAGCAAAAGCGGGGTACAGCAGTTCTTC. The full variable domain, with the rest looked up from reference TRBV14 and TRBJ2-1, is EAGVTQFPSHSVIEKGQTVTLRCDPISGHDNLYWYRRVMGKEIKFLLHFVKESKQDESGMPNNRFLAERTGGTYSTLKVQPAELEDSGVYFCASSKSGVQQFFGPGTRLTVL.